This note documents a single T cell receptor beta chain sequence. What it binds is not known. This CDR3 comprises 14 residues. Germline trimming cut 6 bases from V and 5 bases from J; bases unmatched to any gene: 3. The record originates from a study of CD8 T cells in ankylosing spondylitis. Study-wide results and limits: Seven or eight highly homologous variants formed a TCR beta motif that appeared characteristic of ankylosing spondylitis blood. Some motif variants had been reported before (in reactive arthritis synovial fluid and blood). Significantly higher representation of disease-linked clones was reported for matched ankylosing spondylitis synovial fluid.

MiXCR, applied by TCRdb to the 5' RACE reads, yields one record per CDR3 protein. The table lists about 250,000 distinct CDR3 sequences, roughly a third of them singletons. The J gene is TRBJ2-2, the V gene TRBV12-3 or TRBV12-4; the match to TRBD1 covers 10 bases. The origin of this receptor is a male donor with ankylosing spondylitis or in good health (not recorded which). The sample comprised blood, either unsorted or a sorted T cell fraction (not recorded which). The CDR3 loop reads CASSGTGDTGELFF. CDR3 nucleotide sequence: TGTGCCAGCAGCGGGACAGGGGATACCGGGGAGCTGTTTTTT.